Sequencing of this T cell receptor (beta chain) was carried out in a study of T-cell memory formation after mild COVID-19. 5'RACE primed from the constant segment yielded TCR alpha and TCR beta cDNA libraries bearing sample barcodes and UMIs. TCRdb re-analysed the 5' RACE reads in MiXCR, keeping a single row per CDR3 protein. Seen here are hundreds of thousands of distinct CDR3 sequences, roughly 20% observed once, and the top ten hold about 12%. CDR3 length: 16 residues. Losses at the gene ends were 7 bases for V and 1 base for J; bases not matched to a gene: 10. Germline CDR1 and CDR2: KGHDR and SFDVKD. Study-wide results and limits: Those CD4+ clones that contracted were mainly in CM and EM (CD8+ ones in EMRA). Pre-infection memory held some responding clones, suggesting pre-existing cross-reactive T cells responded. Clones shrinking from day 15 to 85 showed even CD4/CD8 mixes; later expanders tilted CD4+.

This clonotype was observed a handful of times. Its antigen is undetermined. The source of this sequence is an adult woman who had mild COVID-19 (a few samples of this study predate the infection). Cell type and time point are not known. V and J are TRBV24-1 and TRBJ2-3, with 7 nucleotides matching TRBD2. The material sequenced was PBMCs or a T cell subset sorted from them (not recorded which). CDR3 protein: CATSPGRSGRTDTQYF. In DNA form, the CDR3 reads TGTGCCACCAGCCCCGGGAGGAGCGGTCGCACAGATACGCAGTATTTT.